This record concerns one T cell receptor beta chain sequence. The target antigen is unknown. This sample was taken from a study of CD8 T cells in Susac syndrome. Points from the study as a whole: It was acknowledged in the study that the number of individuals who were included in its TCR sequencing and HLA analysis was relatively small.

The ends were cut back, 2 bases at V and 3 bases at J, with 20 bases in the middle. Germline-derived CDR1 and CDR2 are SGHRS and YFSETQ. CDR3 length equals 17 residues. With random hexamers, reverse transcription was performed on roughly 0.5 to 1 ug of RNA. MiXCR, applied by TCRdb to the immunoSEQ multiplex PCR reads, yields one record per CDR3 protein. The repertoire has 250,000 or so distinct CDR3 sequences, around 95% of them found once; the top ten carry roughly 0.07%. Source material: CD4+ T cells from PBMCs. This chain links TRBV5-1 with TRBJ1-2, with a weak D call TRBD1 (5 bases). The sequence was obtained from a human donor with multiple sclerosis. CDR3 nucleotide sequence: TGCGCCAGCAGCTTCGGTTTGAGGGGAGGCGTTGACTATGGCTACACCTTC. Translated: CASSFGLRGGVDYGYTF.